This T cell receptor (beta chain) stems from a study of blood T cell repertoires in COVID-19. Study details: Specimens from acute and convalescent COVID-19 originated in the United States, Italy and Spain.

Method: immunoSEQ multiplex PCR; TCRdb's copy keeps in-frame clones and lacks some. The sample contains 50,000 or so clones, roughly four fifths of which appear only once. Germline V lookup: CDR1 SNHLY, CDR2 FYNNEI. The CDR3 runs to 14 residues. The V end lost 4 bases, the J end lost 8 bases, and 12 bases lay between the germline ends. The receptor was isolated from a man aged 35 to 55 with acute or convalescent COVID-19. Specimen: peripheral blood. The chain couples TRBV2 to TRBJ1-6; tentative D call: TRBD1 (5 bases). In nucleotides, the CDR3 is TGTGCCAGCAGTGTGAACAGGTGGGATTCACCCCTCCACTTT. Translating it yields CASSVNRWDSPLHF.